This entry describes one T cell receptor beta chain. The antigen remains undetermined. V shed 0 bases and J 2 bases; nucleotides not matched to a gene: 7. CDR1 and CDR2 (germline): LGHNA, YNFKEQ. There are 18 residues in the CDR3. The data were taken from a study of response to subunit inactivated influenza vaccine. TCRdb reanalysed the RT-PCR reads using MiXCR and keeps one entry per CDR3 protein. The table lists roughly 180,000 distinct CDR3 sequences, about 9% of them singletons. Study conclusions and caveats: The authors suggested that every seasonal influenza vaccination recruits few new T cells.

The V call is TRBV4-2, the J call TRBJ2-3; 11 positions match TRBD2. The receptor's source is a man in his fifties who received an inactivated influenza vaccine. Specimen: non-naive T cells sorted from PBMCs, collected on the day of vaccination. CDR3 amino acids: CASSQDVTSGMVTDTQYF. In nucleotides, the CDR3 is TGTGCCAGCAGCCAAGATGTGACTAGCGGGATGGTCACAGATACGCAGTATTTT.